The 22 T cell receptor beta chains presented below share a single source sample, sequenced in a study of CD8 T cells in ankylosing spondylitis. TCRdb analysed the 5' RACE reads with MiXCR anew, one entry per CDR3 protein. The sample records 750,000 to 850,000 distinct CDR3 sequences, approximately 12% being singletons. No cognate antigen is known for these TCRs. Findings and limits, study-wide: A TCR beta motif made of 7 to 9 highly homologous variants seemed typical of ankylosing spondylitis blood.

The sequenced sample consisted of blood, either unsorted or a sorted T cell fraction (not recorded which). These receptors all come from a male donor with ankylosing spondylitis.

The rearrangement joins TRBV12-3 or TRBV12-4 to TRBJ1-2; no reliable D call. The CDR3 runs to 13 residues. V was clipped by 3 bases and J by 8 bases, with 13 bases between them. The CDR3 region is CASSFTPGAGYTF. The CDR3 DNA reads as TGTGCCAGCAGTTTTACCCCGGGAGCAGGCTACACCTTC.

This clonotype was seen a few times. V gene TRBV12-3 or TRBV12-4 combines with J gene TRBJ2-7; D might be TRBD2 (6 bases). This CDR3 has 14 amino acids. V was cut by 3 bases and J by 2 bases, with 11 bases left in between. The CDR3 sequence: CASSFGGLTYEQYF. CDR3 bases: TGTGCCAGCAGTTTTGGGGGGTTGACCTACGAGCAGTACTTC.

This clonotype was counted at least ten times. This sequence joins TRBV7-2 and TRBJ1-2, with D perhaps TRBD1 (6 bases). The V end lost 3 bases, the J end lost 8 bases, and 13 bases lay between the germline ends. There are 13 residues in the CDR3. Germline V lookup: CDR1 SGHTA, CDR2 FQGNSA. CDR3 nucleotide sequence: TGTGCCAGCAGCTTGGAACAGGGAGGAGGCTACACCTTC. Translating gives CASSLEQGGGYTF.

This chain connects TRBV6-1 to TRBJ1-2; D is perhaps TRBD1 (5 bases). The V gene lost 6 bases and the J gene lost 8 bases, with 16 bases spanning the gap. The CDR3 contains 13 residues. The V gene's germline CDR1 is MNHNS and CDR2 SASEGT. The CDR3 loop is CASRRAGMVGYTF. CDR3 sequence (DNA): TGTGCCAGCAGGAGGGCAGGGATGGTGGGCTACACCTTC.

This sequence joins TRBV20-1 and TRBJ1-2, with D unresolved. V was cut by 0 bases and J by 8 bases, with 7 bases left in between. Germline lookup yields CDR1 DFQATT and CDR2 SNEGSKA (reference sequence). CDR3 size: 11 residues. CDR3 in amino acids: CSARDKEGYTF. In DNA form, the CDR3 reads TGCAGTGCTAGAGACAAGGAAGGCTACACCTTC.

This clonotype has at least ten counts. This rearrangement joins TRBV7-2 to TRBJ2-2, with D unclear. V dropped 5 bases and J dropped 2 bases, with 15 bases sitting between them. The CDR3 runs to 16 residues. The germline V gene has CDR1 SGHTA and CDR2 FQGNSA. CDR3 loop: CASSPLRQINTGELFF. CDR3 coding DNA: TGTGCCAGCAGCCCCCTTCGGCAAATCAACACCGGGGAGCTGTTTTTT.

V gene TRBV4-1 combines with J gene TRBJ2-5; unclear D gene. Trimming left V 2 bases short and J 4 bases short, with 8 bases between. The CDR3 is made up of 13 amino acids. The V gene's germline CDR1 is MGHRA and CDR2 YSYEKL. CDR3 in amino acids: CASSQTIRETQYF. CDR3 nucleotide sequence: TGCGCCAGCAGCCAAACCATCAGAGAGACCCAGTACTTC.

This clonotype showed up just a few times. This sequence joins TRBV20-1 and TRBJ2-2; 10 nucleotides align to TRBD2. Germline lookup yields CDR1 DFQATT and CDR2 SNEGSKA (reference sequence). With V trimmed by 0 bases and J by 4 bases, 5 bases remained unmatched. The CDR3 loop spans 16 amino acids. The CDR3 DNA reads TGCAGTGCTAGAGACCGGACTAGCGGTTTCACCGGGGAGCTGTTTTTT. The encoded protein is CSARDRTSGFTGELFF.

This clonotype was picked up many times. V and J are TRBV10-2 and TRBJ2-4; 11 positions agree with TRBD2. V lost 9 bases to trimming and J lost 4 bases; unmatched junction nucleotides: 5. In germline, CDR1 is WSHSY, CDR2 SAAADI. There are 14 residues in the CDR3. The CDR3 spells CASTVAGGKNIQYF. The CDR3 DNA reads as TGCGCCAGTACGGTAGCGGGAGGGAAAAACATTCAGTACTTC.

This clonotype was observed a few times. V gene TRBV20-1 combines with J gene TRBJ2-1, with 7 bases lining up with TRBD2. J gave up 5 bases and V 3 bases, and 13 bases lay outside the gene matches. Germline-derived CDR1 and CDR2 are DFQATT and SNEGSKA (reference sequence). CDR3 length: 16 amino acids. Here the CDR3 reads CSASLGWLAANNEQFF. CDR3 bases: TGCAGTGCTAGTTTAGGATGGCTAGCGGCCAACAATGAGCAGTTCTTC.

This clonotype occurred many times. The rearrangement joins TRBV10-3 to TRBJ2-7; D may be TRBD1 or TRBD2 (5 bases each). Germline CDR1 is ENHRY and CDR2 is SYGVKD. Trimming shortened V by 6 bases and J by 2 bases, and 14 bases separated the two germline ends. This CDR3 contains 14 residues. The DNA of the CDR3 is TGTGCCATCAGCTCCCGGGACGAAACCTACGAGCAGTACTTC. Translated: CAISSRDETYEQYF.

In this sample, this clonotype turned up many times. V and J are TRBV4-3 and TRBJ2-6; no clear D. Germline V CDR1 and CDR2: LGHNA, YSLEER. The CDR3 runs 17 residues. V gave up 0 bases and J gave up 0 bases, with 9 bases separating them. The CDR3 spells CASSQESAFSGANVLTF. The CDR3 coding sequence is TGCGCCAGCAGCCAAGAGAGCGCCTTCTCTGGGGCCAACGTCCTGACTTTC.

This clonotype occurred a few times. The V and J genes are TRBV20-1 and TRBJ1-1, with unresolved D. The V gene's germline CDR1 is DFQATT and CDR2 SNEGSKA (reference sequence). The germline V and J ends were trimmed by 1 base and 0 bases, with 12 bases remaining between them. The CDR3 runs 15 residues. In DNA form, the CDR3 reads TGCAGTGCTAGAGTAGCGGGCAGCTTGAACACTGAAGCTTTCTTT. Protein: CSARVAGSLNTEAFF.

This clonotype was seen many times. This rearrangement joins TRBV6-5 to TRBJ2-7, with D tentatively TRBD1 (5 bases). V was shortened by 5 bases and J by 4 bases, with 6 bases between the two germline ends. There are 11 residues in the CDR3. Germline V lookup: CDR1 MNHEY, CDR2 SVGAGI. The CDR3 loop is CASSRGYEQYF. CDR3 DNA sequence: TGTGCCAGCAGTAGGGGTTACGAGCAGTACTTC.

This clonotype came up many times. The gene calls are TRBV6-2 or TRBV6-3 and TRBJ2-5, with 7 bases identical to TRBD2. J was trimmed by 4 bases and V by 0 bases; bases with no gene match: 5. Germline V gene sequence: CDR1 MNHEY, CDR2 SVGEGT. This CDR3 contains 15 residues. In nucleotides, the CDR3 is TGTGCCAGCAGTTACTCTGAGCGGGAAGGAGAGACCCAGTACTTC. Amino acids: CASSYSEREGETQYF.

This clonotype was seen only a few times. The chain uses TRBV20-1 and TRBJ1-6; TRBD1 agrees at 10 bases. V trimming: 3 bases; J trimming: 1 base; junction bases outside the gene matches: 3. This CDR3 is built from 16 residues. Germline V gene sequence: CDR1 DFQATT, CDR2 SNEGSKA (reference sequence). CDR3 amino acids: CSASRDRGSYNSPLHF. The CDR3 DNA follows: TGCAGTGCTAGTAGGGACAGGGGTTCCTATAATTCACCCCTCCACTTT.

This chain uses TRBV24-1 with TRBJ2-1; 7 bases are a match to TRBD1. The ends lost 5 bases at V and 6 bases at J; junction bases unmatched: 9. From germline, CDR1 is KGHDR and CDR2 SFDVKD. This CDR3 contains 15 residues. CDR3 DNA: TGTGCCACCAGTGTCGAGGGGGCAAGAGGCAATGAGCAGTTCTTC. Protein product: CATSVEGARGNEQFF.

The V and J genes are TRBV7-6 and TRBJ1-6; unclear D gene. This CDR3 is 17 amino acids long. Germline V gene data show CDR1 as SGHVS and CDR2 as FNYEAQ. Between the trimmed V and J ends, which lost 2 bases and 0 bases, there was a span of 11 bases. The CDR3 region is CASSLFSANSYNSPLHF. The CDR3 nucleotides read TGTGCCAGCAGCTTATTTTCAGCCAACTCCTATAATTCACCCCTCCACTTT.

This clonotype was seen repeatedly, ten times or more. The chain has TRBV3-1 and TRBJ2-7; D is tentatively TRBD1 or TRBD2 (5 bases each). The CDR3 runs to 12 residues. Deletions cut 4 bases from V and 6 bases from J, with 10 bases between. Germline V gene lookup returns CDR1 LGHDT and CDR2 YNNKEL (reference sequence). In nucleotides, the CDR3 is TGTGCCAGCAGCCGCGACAGCGGCGAGCAGTACTTC. It yields the protein CASSRDSGEQYF.

This clonotype was detected a few times. The V gene is TRBV6-1, the J gene TRBJ2-3; D not certain. The CDR3 sequence is 13 residues long. Germline V gene sequence: CDR1 MNHNS, CDR2 SASEGT. The germline V and J ends were trimmed by 5 bases and 2 bases, with 8 bases remaining between them. DNA for the CDR3: TGTGCCAGCAGTCTAGATCACACAGATACGCAGTATTTT. It codes for CASSLDHTDTQYF.

This chain uses TRBV9 with TRBJ1-1, with a weak D call TRBD1 (5 bases). Per germline, CDR1 SGDLS and CDR2 YYNGEE. The CDR3 is 14 amino acids. Trimming removed 0 bases at V and 6 bases at J, with 12 bases between. CDR3 sequence reads: CASSVVGGSSEAFF. DNA of the CDR3: TGTGCCAGCAGCGTAGTCGGGGGATCCTCTGAAGCTTTCTTT. The full variable domain, its missing parts supplied by reference TRBV9 and TRBJ1-1, is DSGVTQTPKHLITATGQRVTLRCSPRSGDLSVYWYQQSLDQGLQFLIQYYNGEERAKGNILERFSAQQFPDLHSELNLSSLELGDSALYFCASSVVGGSSEAFFGQGTRLTVV.

The genes are TRBV11-2 and TRBJ2-1; 16 bases are shared with TRBD2. There are 18 residues in the CDR3. CDR1 is SGHAT and CDR2 is FQNNGV in the germline V gene. J was trimmed by 1 base and V by 4 bases; bases with no gene match: 4. The CDR3 DNA follows: TGTGCCAGCAGCTCGGGACTAGCGGGAGGGCCATCCTACAATGAGCAGTTCTTC. Its protein product is CASSSGLAGGPSYNEQFF. The whole variable domain, remainder taken from reference TRBV11-2 and TRBJ2-1, is EAGVAQSPRYKIIEKRQSVAFWCNPISGHATLYWYQQILGQGPKLLIQFQNNGVVDDSQLPKDRFSAERLKGVDSTLKIQPAKLEDSAVYLCASSSGLAGGPSYNEQFFGPGTRLTVL.